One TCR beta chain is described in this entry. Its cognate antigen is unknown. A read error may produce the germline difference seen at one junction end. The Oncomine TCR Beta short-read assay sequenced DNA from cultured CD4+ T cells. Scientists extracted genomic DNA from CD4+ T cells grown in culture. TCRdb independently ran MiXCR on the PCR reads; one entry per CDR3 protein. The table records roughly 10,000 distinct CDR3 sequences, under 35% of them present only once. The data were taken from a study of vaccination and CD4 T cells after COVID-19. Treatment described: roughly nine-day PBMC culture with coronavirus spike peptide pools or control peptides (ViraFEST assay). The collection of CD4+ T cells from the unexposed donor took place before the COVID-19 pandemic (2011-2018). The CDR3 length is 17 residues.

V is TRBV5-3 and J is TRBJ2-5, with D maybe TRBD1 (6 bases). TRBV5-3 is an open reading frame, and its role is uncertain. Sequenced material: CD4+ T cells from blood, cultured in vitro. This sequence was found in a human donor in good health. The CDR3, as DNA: TGTGCCAGCAGCTTGGATGGGGCAGGGGCAGAGCAAGAGACCCAGTACTTC. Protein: CASSLDGAGAEQETQYF.